This TCR beta chain was identified in a study of OX40 agonist ivuxolimab in advanced cancers. For the study at large: An agonistic human IgG2 monoclonal antibody against OX40 (CD134) was given.

Libraries were prepared by immunoSEQ multiplex PCR; TCRdb keeps only in-frame clonotypes and omits some of them. Altogether roughly 95,000 clones are present, 86% being singletons, with the ten largest covering around 2%. Germline V lookup: CDR1 SGHRS, CDR2 YFSETQ. Trimming took off 0 bases at V and 3 bases at J, with 9 bases between the two ends. This CDR3 has 14 residues. The chain combines TRBV5-1 with TRBJ1-1; D not resolved. This sample comprised CD4+ or CD8+ T cells sorted from blood, obtained in a trial of the OX40 agonist ivuxolimab. The origin of this receptor is an adult with an advanced solid tumor such as melanoma, head and neck, liver or kidney cancer. The CDR3 here is CASSLGRKDTEAFF. For the CDR3, the DNA is TGCGCCAGCAGCTTGGGGCGGAAAGACACTGAAGCTTTCTTT.